A single sample gave rise to the 7 T cell receptor beta chains below, sequenced in a study of shared clonotypes between healthy human individuals. Measured with immunoSEQ multiplex PCR; TCRdb has only the in-frame clones, and not every one. The sample yields 1.6 million or so clones, approximately 98.5% seen once. Sequencing was done on a sample of naive CD4+ T cells sorted from blood. Stated subset: CD45RA+ positively selected. Receptor source: a young man in good health.

The genes are TRBV9 and TRBJ2-1, with TRBD2 matching 9 bases. The ends lost 1 base at V and 0 bases at J; junction bases unmatched: 14. The CDR3 consists of 20 residues. Germline V CDR1 and CDR2: SGDLS, YYNGEE. The CDR3 sequence: CASSVYPPTSGPSSYNEQFF. The DNA of the CDR3 is TGTGCCAGCAGCGTATACCCCCCAACTAGCGGGCCAAGCTCCTACAATGAGCAGTTCTTC.

The chain employs TRBV5-1 and TRBJ2-3; no definite D call. From germline, CDR1 is SGHRS and CDR2 YFSETQ. V was trimmed by 3 bases and J by 2 bases, leaving 7 bases between them. CDR3 length: 13 residues. The CDR3: CASSWKFTDTQYF. CDR3 sequence (DNA): TGCGCCAGCAGCTGGAAATTCACAGATACGCAGTATTTT.

The chain employs TRBV7-9 and TRBJ2-1, with 12 bases fitting TRBD2. CDR1 and CDR2 from the germline V gene are SEHNR and FQNEAQ (reference sequence). The CDR3 has 19 amino acids. Germline trimming cut 1 base from V and 15 bases from J; bases unmatched to any gene: 22. In DNA, the CDR3 is TGTGCCAGCAGCTTAGTATCCGTTCGGCTAGCGGGAGGGAAGAAGAGGAGGTTCTTC. This encodes CASSLVSVRLAGGKKRRFF.

The chain employs TRBV7-2 and TRBJ2-7, with D maybe TRBD1 (5 bases). The CDR3 consists of 13 residues. V was trimmed by 3 bases and J by 6 bases, leaving 12 bases between them. The germline V gene has CDR1 SGHTA and CDR2 FQGNSA. CDR3: CASSFSEDSEQYF. DNA of the CDR3: TGTGCCAGCAGCTTCAGTGAAGACAGCGAGCAGTACTTC.

This chain links TRBV6-1 with TRBJ1-5, with D possibly TRBD1 on 5 matching bases. CDR3 length: 14 residues. V lost 6 bases and J lost 6, with 15 bases in between. Looked up from germline, CDR1 is MNHNS and CDR2 is SASEGT. CDR3 DNA: TGTGCCAGCAGAGACCAAGGGACGGCTCAGCCCCAGCATTTT. The encoded protein is CASRDQGTAQPQHF.

This rearrangement joins TRBV11-1 to TRBJ1-2; D is undetermined. This CDR3 has 11 residues. Trimming took off 7 bases at V and 7 bases at J, with 10 bases between the two ends. Germline V gene data show CDR1 as SGHAT and CDR2 as FQDESV (reference sequence). In DNA, the CDR3 is TGTGCCAGCAATGAGGGCGGTGGCTACACCTTC. Amino acid sequence: CASNEGGGYTF.

The genes are TRBV13 and TRBJ1-5; no reliable D call. The CDR3 contains 17 residues. V gave up 5 bases and J gave up 0 bases, with 17 bases separating them. Germline-derived CDR1 and CDR2 are PRHDT and FYEKMQ (reference sequence). The CDR3 loop reads CASSRTRGAYSNQPQHF. The CDR3, as DNA: TGTGCCAGCAGCCGAACCCGGGGAGCCTATAGCAATCAGCCCCAGCATTTT.